One sample yielded the 15 T cell receptor beta chains listed below, sequenced in a study of OX40 agonist ivuxolimab in advanced cancers. Produced via immunoSEQ multiplex PCR; TCRdb's table is partial and in-frame only. The sample holds tens of thousands of clones, 75% to 95% seen once. Specimen: CD4+ or CD8+ T cells sorted from blood, collected in a trial of the OX40 agonist ivuxolimab. These receptors were collected from an adult with an advanced solid tumor such as melanoma, head and neck, liver or kidney cancer.

The J gene is TRBJ2-1, the V gene TRBV28, with D unclear. CDR1 and CDR2 from the germline V gene are MDHEN and SYDVKM. V dropped 2 bases and J dropped 4 bases, with 12 bases sitting between them. The CDR3 runs 15 residues. The chain's CDR3 is CASSLGGVPYNEQFF. The CDR3, as DNA: TGTGCCAGCAGTTTAGGTGGGGTGCCGTACAATGAGCAGTTCTTC.

The gene calls are TRBV5-5 and TRBJ2-7; 7 bases map to TRBD1. Per germline, CDR1 SGHKS and CDR2 YYEKEE (reference sequence). This CDR3 has 14 amino acids. Trimming at V came to 4 bases and at J to 4 bases, leaving 8 bases not matched to a gene. CDR3 DNA: TGTGCCAGCAGCGCTCCGGGACAGAGTTACGAGCAGTACTTC. Translation gives CASSAPGQSYEQYF.

The chain carries TRBV5-6 and TRBJ2-1; no clear D gene. Germline V gene data show CDR1 as SGHDT and CDR2 as YYEEEE. Trimming removed 4 bases at V and 6 bases at J, with 11 bases between. The CDR3 has 13 amino acids. This CDR3 is CASSPFSSNEQFF. CDR3 nucleotide sequence: TGTGCCAGCAGCCCGTTTTCTTCCAATGAGCAGTTCTTC.

The rearrangement uses TRBV5-1 and TRBJ1-3, with TRBD1 matching over 9 bases. Trimming cost V 4 bases and J 2 bases; bases outside gene matches: 4. CDR3 size: 15 residues. In germline, CDR1 is SGHRS, CDR2 YFSETQ. The CDR3 coding sequence is TGCGCCAGCAGCCTCAGGACAGGGGCTGGAAACACCATATATTTT. It is translated as CASSLRTGAGNTIYF.

The count of this clone is one. The rearrangement links TRBV7-8 to TRBJ2-7, with D maybe TRBD2 (6 bases). Germline CDR1 reads SGHVS; CDR2 reads FQNEAQ. This CDR3 has 14 amino acids. V was cut by 2 bases and J by 5 bases, with 13 bases left in between. In DNA, the CDR3 is TGTGCCAGCAGCTTAAGGCAGGGAGGACACGAGCAGTACTTC. Translated, it gives CASSLRQGGHEQYF. Based on the CDR3 plus reference TRBV7-8 and TRBJ2-7, the full variable domain is GAGVSQSPRYKVAKRGQDVALRCDPISGHVSLFWYQQALGQGPEFLTYFQNEAQLDKSGLPSDRFFAERPEGSVSTLKIQRTQQEDSAVYLCASSLRQGGHEQYFGPGTRLTVT.

The V call is TRBV10-3, the J call TRBJ2-1; D is perhaps TRBD2 (6 bases). Germline CDR1 and CDR2: ENHRY and SYGVKD. This CDR3 spans 13 amino acids. Trimming took off 8 bases at V and 4 bases at J, with 12 bases between the two ends. For the CDR3, the DNA is TGTGCCATCGCGGAGGGAGCATACAATGAGCAGTTCTTC. Amino acid sequence: CAIAEGAYNEQFF.

The V call is TRBV2, the J call TRBJ1-1; no definite D call. The V end lost 2 bases, the J end lost 8 bases, and 9 bases lay between the germline ends. CDR3 size: 12 residues. Germline-derived CDR1 and CDR2 are SNHLY and FYNNEI. The CDR3 nucleotides read TGTGCCAGCAGTGAACTATCATCAGAAGCTTTCTTT. Translating it yields CASSELSSEAFF.

The rearrangement uses TRBV14 and TRBJ1-6; TRBD1 agrees at 8 bases. Germline CDR1 is SGHDN and CDR2 is FVKESK. Trimming at V came to 5 bases and at J to 9 bases, leaving 6 bases not matched to a gene. This CDR3 is built from 14 residues. Here the CDR3 DNA reads TGTGCCAGCAGCAAAACAGGGGGTGCTTCACCCCTCCACTTT. Amino acids: CASSKTGGASPLHF.

The chain couples TRBV5-1 to TRBJ2-5; D not resolved. Germline CDR1 is SGHRS and CDR2 is YFSETQ. CDR3 length: 14 amino acids. V gave up 0 bases and J gave up 1 base, with 7 bases separating them. CDR3 protein: CASSLDRTQETQYF. The CDR3 nucleotides are TGCGCCAGCAGCTTGGACCGGACCCAAGAGACCCAGTACTTC. The full variable domain, completed using reference TRBV5-1 and TRBJ2-5, is KAGVTQTPRYLIKTRGQQVTLSCSPISGHRSVSWYQQTPGQGLQFLFEYFSETQRNKGNFPGRFSGRQFSNSRSEMNVSTLELGDSALYLCASSLDRTQETQYFGPGTRLLVL.

The J gene is TRBJ2-3, the V gene TRBV29-1, with D possibly TRBD2 on 6 matching bases. Germline V lookup: CDR1 SQVTM, CDR2 ANQGSEA. V lost 2 bases, J lost 0 bases, and 12 bases lay in between. CDR3 length equals 15 residues. CDR3 DNA sequence: TGCAGCGTTGAACCGACGGGGGATAGCACAGATACGCAGTATTTT. This sequence encodes CSVEPTGDSTDTQYF.

The chain uses TRBV5-4 and TRBJ1-1; 7 bases fit TRBD1. The CDR3 runs 16 residues. Trimming cost V 0 bases and J 1 base; bases outside gene matches: 6. The germline V gene encodes CDR1 SGHNT and CDR2 YYREEE (reference sequence). The DNA for the CDR3 is TGTGCCAGCAGCTTGGAAGGGGGCCCCCGGAACACTGAAGCTTTCTTT. Protein sequence: CASSLEGGPRNTEAFF.

The V gene is TRBV6-6, the J gene TRBJ1-1; no reliable D call. V lost 5 bases and J lost 1, with 8 bases in between. The germline CDR1 and CDR2 sequences are MNHNY and SVGAGI (reference sequence). CDR3 size: 13 residues. The CDR3 is CASSKVGNTEAFF. Here the CDR3 DNA reads TGTGCCAGCAGTAAAGTGGGGAACACTGAAGCTTTCTTT.

V and J are TRBV5-6 and TRBJ2-2; 12 nucleotides line up with TRBD1. Germline loops: CDR1 SGHDT, CDR2 YYEEEE. Germline trimming cut 4 bases from V and 4 bases from J; bases unmatched to any gene: 2. The CDR3 contains 15 residues. CDR3 DNA sequence: TGTGCCAGCAGCCTGGGACAGGGGGCCACCGGGGAGCTGTTTTTT. Its protein product is CASSLGQGATGELFF.

This sequence joins TRBV28 and TRBJ1-5; 7 nucleotides agree with TRBD1. V lost 4 bases and J lost 2; bases outside the gene matches: 8. Germline CDR1 MDHEN, CDR2 SYDVKM. This CDR3 is 16 amino acids long. CDR3 nucleotide sequence: TGTGCCAGCAGTTGGACGACAGGGAGGGGCAATCAGCCCCAGCATTTT. Amino acid sequence: CASSWTTGRGNQPQHF.

V usage is TRBV2 and J usage is TRBJ2-7; 8 nucleotides line up with TRBD2. Germline loops: CDR1 SNHLY, CDR2 FYNNEI. Trimming removed 8 bases from V and 9 bases from J; junction bases left unmatched: 6. CDR3 length: 11 residues. CDR3 region: CASVTSGVQYF. The CDR3 nucleotides are TGTGCCAGCGTAACTAGCGGAGTGCAGTACTTC.